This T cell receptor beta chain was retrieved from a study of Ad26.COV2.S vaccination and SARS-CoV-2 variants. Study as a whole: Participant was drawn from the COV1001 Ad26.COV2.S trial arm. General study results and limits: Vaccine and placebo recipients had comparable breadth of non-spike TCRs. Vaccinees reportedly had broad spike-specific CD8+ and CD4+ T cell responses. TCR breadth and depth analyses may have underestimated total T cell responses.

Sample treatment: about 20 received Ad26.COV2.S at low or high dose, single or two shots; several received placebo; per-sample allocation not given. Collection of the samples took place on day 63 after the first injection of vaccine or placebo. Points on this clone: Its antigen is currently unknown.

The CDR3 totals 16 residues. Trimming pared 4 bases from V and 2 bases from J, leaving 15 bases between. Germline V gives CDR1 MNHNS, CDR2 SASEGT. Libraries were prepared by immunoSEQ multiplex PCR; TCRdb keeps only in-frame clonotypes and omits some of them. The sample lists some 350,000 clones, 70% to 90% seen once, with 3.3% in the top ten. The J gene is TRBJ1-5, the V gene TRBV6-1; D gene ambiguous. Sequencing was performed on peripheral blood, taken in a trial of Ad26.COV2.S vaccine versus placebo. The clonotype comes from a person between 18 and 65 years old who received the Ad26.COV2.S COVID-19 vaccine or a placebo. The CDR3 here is CASSVPGLFGNQPQHF. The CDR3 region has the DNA TGTGCCAGCAGTGTCCCGGGTTTGTTCGGCAATCAGCCCCAGCATTTT.